Listed here are 23 T cell receptor beta chains from one sample, sequenced in a study of cytomegalovirus exposure and HLA in healthy donors. 60 Vbeta and 13 Jbeta primers were used in PCR. Clones were sequenced by immunoSEQ multiplex PCR, and TCRdb holds only the in-frame ones, with some missing. The sample comprises over 150,000 clones, roughly 80% of which are singletons, and approximately 8.7% rests with the top ten. Sequencing used PBMCs. The receptors derive from a man aged 18 to 30 in good health and CMV-seropositive.

This clone was seen a handful of times. The genes are TRBV10-3 and TRBJ1-1; D unclear. The CDR3 sequence is 12 residues long. With 3 bases removed from V and 5 bases from J, the gap between germline ends came to 7 bases. Per the germline V gene, CDR1 is ENHRY and CDR2 is SYGVKD. The CDR3: CAISERETEAFF. The CDR3 DNA sequence: TGTGCCATCAGTGAACGGGAAACTGAAGCTTTCTTT.

This chain uses TRBV5-6 with TRBJ2-7; 7 nucleotides match TRBD2. CDR1 is SGHDT, CDR2 YYEEEE, per germline. The V segment lost 5 bases and the J segment 3 bases; nucleotides outside the gene matches: 8. The CDR3 is 14 residues long. The CDR3 region is CASRTWGGGYEQYF. CDR3 in DNA: TGTGCCAGCAGGACCTGGGGGGGTGGCTACGAGCAGTACTTC.

Comment on this clone: Since the CDR3 does not end with the conserved phenylalanine or tryptophan, this likely comes from a read error. The rearrangement uses TRBV29-1 and TRBJ1-1, with D unclear. The CDR3 is 13 amino acids. Trimming left V 3 bases short and J 1 base short, with 9 bases between. Germline assignment: CDR1 SQVTM and CDR2 ANQGSEA. The DNA of the CDR3 is TGCAGCGTTGACAAGGGAGGGAACACTGAAGCTTTCCTT. The encoded protein is CSVDKGGNTEAFL.

This chain joins TRBV4-3 and TRBJ2-7, with D tentatively TRBD2 (6 bases). The V gene lost 1 base and the J gene lost 4 bases, with 14 bases spanning the gap. Germline V gene sequence: CDR1 LGHNA, CDR2 YSLEER. This CDR3 is built from 15 residues. The CDR3 DNA reads TGCGCCAGCAGCCAAGCGATGGAGGGAATGTACGAGCAGTACTTC. It is translated as CASSQAMEGMYEQYF.

The V call is TRBV5-6, the J call TRBJ1-4; 9 bases are shared with TRBD1. Losses at the gene ends were 0 bases for V and 6 bases for J; bases not matched to a gene: 3. The CDR3 consists of 15 residues. Looked up from germline, CDR1 is SGHDT and CDR2 is YYEEEE. The CDR3 nucleotides are TGTGCCAGCAGCTTGGAAAGGACAGGGGATGAAAAACTGTTTTTT. Translation gives CASSLERTGDEKLFF.

J is TRBJ1-4 and V is TRBV27; the D gene is possibly TRBD1 (6 bases). Trimming shortened V by 3 bases and J by 7 bases, and 18 bases separated the two germline ends. CDR3 length: 16 amino acids. Germline V gene data show CDR1 as MNHEY and CDR2 as SMNVEV (reference sequence). The CDR3 DNA reads as TGTGCCAGCAGTTTCACCACCCAGGGGATGAGTGAAAAACTGTTTTTT. Encoded protein: CASSFTTQGMSEKLFF.

This clone was observed once. This sequence joins TRBV13 and TRBJ1-2; TRBD1 might be the D (6 bases). Germline assignment: CDR1 PRHDT and CDR2 FYEKMQ (reference sequence). CDR3 size: 14 residues. Trimming shortened V by 5 bases and J by 0 bases, and 10 bases separated the two germline ends. The CDR3 bases are TGTGCCAGCAGCGGTAACAGGGCTAACTATGGCTACACCTTC. Encoded protein: CASSGNRANYGYTF.

This sequence joins TRBV9 and TRBJ2-3, with TRBD2 matching over 9 bases. V gave up 4 bases and J gave up 3 bases; unmatched junction bases: 9. The CDR3 runs 16 residues. Germline V CDR1 and CDR2: SGDLS, YYNGEE. The CDR3 loop is CASSILSGGMTDTQYF. In nucleotides, the CDR3 is TGTGCCAGCAGCATCCTTAGCGGGGGAATGACAGATACGCAGTATTTT.

The rearrangement links TRBV27 to TRBJ2-3, with 9 bases fitting TRBD2. Germline CDR1 MNHEY, CDR2 SMNVEV (reference sequence). The CDR3 contains 14 residues. The V and J ends lost 6 bases and 4 bases, in that order; junction bases with no gene match: 5. The CDR3 coding sequence is TGTGCCAGCAGGTTAGCGGGAGTAGCAGATACGCAGTATTTT. Translating gives CASRLAGVADTQYF.

The rearrangement joins TRBV10-2 to TRBJ1-1; 9 bases match TRBD1. The V segment lost 7 bases and the J segment 2 bases; nucleotides outside the gene matches: 8. Germline lookup yields CDR1 WSHSY and CDR2 SAAADI. The CDR3 contains 15 residues. CDR3 sequence reads: CASKGTGTRNTEAFF. Written as DNA, the CDR3 is TGCGCCAGCAAAGGGACAGGGACTAGAAACACTGAAGCTTTCTTT.

This clone was detected a few times. The chain recombines TRBV5-4 with TRBJ1-3, with 9 bases fitting TRBD1. Germline CDR1 and CDR2: SGHNT and YYREEE (reference sequence). V lost 4 bases to trimming and J lost 0 bases; unmatched junction nucleotides: 2. The CDR3 covers 15 residues. CDR3 nucleotides: TGTGCCAGCAGCCCACAGGGGGCCTCTGGAAACACCATATATTTT. Translation gives CASSPQGASGNTIYF.

The V gene is TRBV5-4, the J gene TRBJ2-1, with a weak D call TRBD1 (5 bases). The CDR3 runs 17 residues. Germline V gene data show CDR1 as SGHNT and CDR2 as YYREEE (reference sequence). The V end lost 0 bases, the J end lost 0 bases, and 13 bases lay between the germline ends. The CDR3 reads CASSLGLDRSSYNEQFF. DNA of the CDR3: TGTGCCAGCAGCTTGGGTCTCGACAGAAGCTCCTACAATGAGCAGTTCTTC.

The V gene is TRBV18, the J gene TRBJ2-6, with unresolved D. CDR3 length equals 17 residues. Germline lookup yields CDR1 KGHSH and CDR2 LQKENI. Trimming took 8 bases from V and 0 from J, leaving 17 bases between them. The CDR3 DNA is TGTGCCAGCCCCCGAGGTGATTTCAACTCTGGGGCCAACGTCCTGACTTTC. Its protein product is CASPRGDFNSGANVLTF.

The rearrangement joins TRBV10-2 to TRBJ2-1; no firm D call. The germline CDR1 and CDR2 sequences are WSHSY and SAAADI. This CDR3 spans 12 amino acids. V lost 3 bases and J 11 bases, leaving 11 bases between the germline ends. The CDR3 sequence: CASSDLERQQFF. The CDR3 DNA sequence: TGCGCCAGCAGTGACCTAGAGAGACAGCAGTTCTTC.

This chain links TRBV5-6 with TRBJ1-2, with TRBD1 matching over 9 bases. V trimming: 4 bases; J trimming: 2 bases; junction bases outside the gene matches: 3. This CDR3 has 14 amino acids. Per germline, CDR1 SGHDT and CDR2 YYEEEE. CDR3 in amino acids: CASSLTGGNYGYTF. In DNA, the CDR3 is TGTGCCAGCAGCCTAACAGGGGGCAACTATGGCTACACCTTC. The full variable domain, rest sourced from reference TRBV5-6 and TRBJ1-2, is DAGVTQSPTHLIKTRGQQVTLRCSPKSGHDTVSWYQQALGQGPQFIFQYYEEEERQRGNFPDRFSGHQFPNYSSELNVNALLLGDSALYLCASSLTGGNYGYTFGSGTRLTVV.

The chain joins TRBV29-1 to TRBJ2-6; 8 nucleotides match TRBD1. V lost 4 bases to trimming and J lost 2 bases; unmatched junction nucleotides: 7. The CDR3 totals 16 residues. Germline CDR1 and CDR2: SQVTM and ANQGSEA. CDR3 region: CSVGAGGAAGANVLTF. CDR3 DNA: TGCAGCGTTGGGGCAGGGGGCGCGGCTGGGGCCAACGTCCTGACTTTC.

The genes are TRBV4-3 and TRBJ1-4; TRBD1 might be the D (6 bases). V lost 8 bases and J 0 bases, leaving 13 bases between the germline ends. Germline CDR1 LGHNA, CDR2 YSLEER. This CDR3 spans 15 amino acids. CDR3 region: CASGLTGSTNEKLFF. CDR3 nucleotide sequence: TGCGCCAGCGGTCTTACAGGGTCAACTAATGAAAAACTGTTTTTT.

The chain has TRBV7-8 and TRBJ2-1; the D is unclear. Germline CDR1 SGHVS, CDR2 FQNEAQ. V lost 4 bases, J lost 1 base, and 5 bases lay in between. This CDR3 has 13 residues. CDR3 DNA sequence: TGTGCCAGCAGCTCCCAGTCCTACAATGAGCAGTTCTTC. Its protein product is CASSSQSYNEQFF.

The CDR3 DNA is TGTGCCACCAGCAGGCCCGACCGGGACACTGAAGCTTTCTTT. Protein: CATSRPDRDTEAFF. The V and J genes are TRBV15 and TRBJ1-1; D unclear. The germline CDR1 and CDR2 sequences are LNHNV and YYDKDF (reference sequence). Trimming shortened V by 3 bases and J by 3 bases, and 11 bases separated the two germline ends. There are 14 residues in the CDR3.

The genes are TRBV5-1 and TRBJ2-7, with TRBD2 matching over 9 bases. Germline CDR1 and CDR2: SGHRS and YFSETQ. CDR3 length equals 14 residues. V was clipped by 6 bases and J by 3 bases; unmatched bases: 7. The CDR3 DNA follows: TGCGCCAGCACGGATCGTAGCGGGAGCTACGAGCAGTACTTC. Amino acids: CASTDRSGSYEQYF.

The chain employs TRBV21-1 and TRBJ1-3. TRBV21-1 is reported as a pseudogene. The CDR3 loop spans 15 amino acids. CDR3 in DNA: TGTGCCAGCAGCAAAGGGGGGGGTTCTGGAAACACCATATATTTT. This gives the protein CASSKGGGSGNTIYF.

The table lists this clone with a few counts. The genes are TRBV30 and TRBJ2-7, with a tentative D call TRBD1 (7 bases). The length of the CDR3 is 13 residues. The ends were cut back, 0 bases at V and 3 bases at J, with 9 bases in the middle. CDR1 and CDR2 (germline): GTSNPN, SVGIG (reference sequence). The CDR3: CAWSVQGGYEQYF. Here the CDR3 DNA reads TGTGCCTGGAGTGTTCAGGGGGGCTACGAGCAGTACTTC.

The V call is TRBV15, the J call TRBJ2-7; D possibly corresponds to TRBD1 (6 bases). V shed 1 base and J shed 0 bases, with 13 bases lying between them. The length of the CDR3 is 16 residues. CDR1 LNHNV and CDR2 YYDKDF come from the germline V gene (reference sequence). CDR3 bases: TGTGCCACCAGCAGAGGGTATGGGGGCCACTCCTACGAGCAGTACTTC. Protein product: CATSRGYGGHSYEQYF.